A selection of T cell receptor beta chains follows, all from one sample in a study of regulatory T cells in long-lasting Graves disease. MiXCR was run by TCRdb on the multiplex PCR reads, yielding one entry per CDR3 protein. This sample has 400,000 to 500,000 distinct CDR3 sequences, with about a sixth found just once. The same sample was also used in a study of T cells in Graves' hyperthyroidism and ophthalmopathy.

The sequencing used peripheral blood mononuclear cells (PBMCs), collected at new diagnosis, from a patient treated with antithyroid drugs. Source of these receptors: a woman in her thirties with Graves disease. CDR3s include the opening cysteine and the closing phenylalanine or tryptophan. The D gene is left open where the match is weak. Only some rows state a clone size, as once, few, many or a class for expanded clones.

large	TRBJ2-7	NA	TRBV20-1	TGCAGTGCTGAGGGCCTTGGTAGCGGAGGCCCAATATACGAGCAGTACTTC	CSAEGLGSGGPIYEQYF
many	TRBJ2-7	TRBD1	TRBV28	TGTGCCAGCAGTTTAGGGACAGCAATCTACGAGCAGTACTTC	CASSLGTAIYEQYF
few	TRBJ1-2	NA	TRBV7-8	TGTGCCAGCAGCCCAAGACGATTTCAGATCTATGGCTACACCTTC	CASSPRRFQIYGYTF
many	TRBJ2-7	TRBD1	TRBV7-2	TGTGCCAGCAGCTCGGGACAGTTCAGCTCCTACGAGCAGTACTTC	CASSSGQFSSYEQYF
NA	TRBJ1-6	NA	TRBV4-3	TGCGCCAGCAGCCAAGGTGCCAGGTCCTCTAATTCACCCCTCCACTTT	CASSQGARSSNSPLHF
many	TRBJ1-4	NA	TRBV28	TGTGCCAGCAGGGAGGGGAGTGCAACTAATGAAAAACTGTTTTTT	CASREGSATNEKLFF
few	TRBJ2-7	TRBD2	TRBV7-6	TGTGCCAGCAGCAGAACGGGACTAGCGGGAGATCGGTACTTC	CASSRTGLAGDRYF
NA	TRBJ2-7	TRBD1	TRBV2	TGTGCCAGCAGTGAAAGGCTGGCAGGGGGCCTCTACGAGCAGTACTTC	CASSERLAGGLYEQYF
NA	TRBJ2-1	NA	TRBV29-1	TGCAGCGTTGAAAAAGGCGGGTACAATGAGCAGTTCTTC	CSVEKGGYNEQFF
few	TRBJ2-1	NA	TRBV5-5	TGTGCCAGCAGCCTTGTCCGACAGCTGTACAATGAGCAGTTCTTC	CASSLVRQLYNEQFF
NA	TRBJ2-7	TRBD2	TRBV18	TGTACCAGCTCACCCGGGACTAGCGGGAGTTGGTCCTACGAGCAGTACTTC	CTSSPGTSGSWSYEQYF
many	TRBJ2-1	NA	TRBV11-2	TGTGCCAGCAGCATTAGAGGTGGCGCCTACAATGAGCAGTTCTTC	CASSIRGGAYNEQFF
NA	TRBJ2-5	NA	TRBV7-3	TGTGCCAGCAGCCAGGGGCACGGGGGGTTCCAGTACTTC	CASSQGHGGFQYF
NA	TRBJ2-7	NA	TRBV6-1	TGTGCCAGCACCACGGGCCCGGAGGGCTACGAGCAGTACTTC	CASTTGPEGYEQYF
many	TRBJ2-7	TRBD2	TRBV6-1	TGTGCCAGCGGTGCTAGCGGGAGGGCCACGTCCTACGAGCAGTACTTC	CASGASGRATSYEQYF
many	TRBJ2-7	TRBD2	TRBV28	TGTGCCAGCACCATCTCCGGGAGGTCCGTTCGGGAGCAGTACTTC	CASTISGRSVREQYF
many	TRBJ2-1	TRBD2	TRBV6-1	TGTGCCAGCAGGGATGGTGCGGGAGAGGGCAATGAGCAGTTCTTC	CASRDGAGEGNEQFF
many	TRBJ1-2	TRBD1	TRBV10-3	TGTGCCATCAGCCCGGGACAGGGGAACTATGGCTACACCTTC	CAISPGQGNYGYTF
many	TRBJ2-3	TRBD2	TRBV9	TGTGCCAGCAGCTCGATGGCTCTAGCGGGCACAGATACGCAGTATTTT	CASSSMALAGTDTQYF
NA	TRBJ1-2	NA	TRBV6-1	TGTGCCAGCCTCCGAAGGGGAAGCTATGGCTACACCTTC	CASLRRGSYGYTF
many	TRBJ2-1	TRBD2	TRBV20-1	TGCAGTGCCCAAACTAGCGGGACCACCTTTGAGCAGTTCTTC	CSAQTSGTTFEQFF
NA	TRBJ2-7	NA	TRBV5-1	TGCGCCACCTCGGAAGACAGACCCTACGAGCAGTACTTC	CATSEDRPYEQYF
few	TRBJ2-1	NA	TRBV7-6	TGTGCCAGCAGCTTAGCGGGGACTCACAATGAGCAGTTCTTC	CASSLAGTHNEQFF
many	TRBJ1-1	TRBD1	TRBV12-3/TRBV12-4	TGTGCCAGCAGTCACCAAAGACAGGGGGTCATGAACACTGAAGCTTTCTTT	CASSHQRQGVMNTEAFF
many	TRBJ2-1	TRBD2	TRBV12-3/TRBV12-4	TGTGCCAGCAGTCCTGGGGGGGGAGACGGCGTTGGTGAGCAGTTCTTC	CASSPGGGDGVGEQFF
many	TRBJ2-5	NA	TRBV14	TGTGCCAGCAGCCAAGATATTACTCAAGAGACCCAGTACTTC	CASSQDITQETQYF
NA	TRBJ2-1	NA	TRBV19	TGTGCCAGTAGCCTTACCCGGGACACCTCGGAGTTCTTC	CASSLTRDTSEFF
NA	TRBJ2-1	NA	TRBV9	TGTGCCAGCAGCCCGGGAGTCCACAATGAGCAGTTCTTC	CASSPGVHNEQFF
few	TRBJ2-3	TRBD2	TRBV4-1	TGCGCCAGCAGCCAAGAGGCGACTAGCGGGGGTGGAGATACGCAGTATTTT	CASSQEATSGGGDTQYF
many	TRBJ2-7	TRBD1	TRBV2	TGTGCCAGCGTAGCAGGGGGCTACGAGCAGTACTTC	CASVAGGYEQYF
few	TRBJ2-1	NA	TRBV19	TGTGCCAGTAGTATAGGTACGGGAGTTGAGCAGTTCTTC	CASSIGTGVEQFF
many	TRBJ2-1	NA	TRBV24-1	TGTGCCACCAGTGACTTGAAAAATGAGCAGTTCTTC	CATSDLKNEQFF
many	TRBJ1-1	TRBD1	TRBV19	TGTGCCAGTAGTATCCCGGACAGGGTGTACACTGAAGCTTTCTTT	CASSIPDRVYTEAFF
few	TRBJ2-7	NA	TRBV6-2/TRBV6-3	TGTGCCAGCAGTGAATCAGGGAGTTTCTACGAGCAGTACTTC	CASSESGSFYEQYF
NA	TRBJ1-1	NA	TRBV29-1	TGCAGCGTGCCACAGGGAGAGATTATCGGAGCTTTCTTT	CSVPQGEIIGAFF
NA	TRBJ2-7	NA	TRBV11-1	TGTGCCAGCAGCTTACGGGAATTGGACGAGCAGTACTTC	CASSLRELDEQYF
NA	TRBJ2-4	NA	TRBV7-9	TGTGCCAGCAGCTTAACGGGGGTAGACAGAGCCAAAAACATTCAGTACTTC	CASSLTGVDRAKNIQYF
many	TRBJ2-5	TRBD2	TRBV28	TGTGCCAGCAGTTTATATGGTAGCGGGGCGCAAGAGACCCAGTACTTC	CASSLYGSGAQETQYF
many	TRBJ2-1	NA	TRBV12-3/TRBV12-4	TGTGCCTCCGGGGTAACACCCCAAAACAATGAGCAGTTCTTC	CASGVTPQNNEQFF
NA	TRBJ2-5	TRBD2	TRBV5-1	TGCGCCAGCAAAACCCGGTCGGGAGGGCGAGAGACCCAGTACTTC	CASKTRSGGRETQYF
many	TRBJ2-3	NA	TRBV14	TGTGCCAGCAGCCCTGTAGGGGGAACAGATACGCAGTATTTT	CASSPVGGTDTQYF
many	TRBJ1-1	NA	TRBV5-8	TGTGCCAGCAGCCTGACCAGGGTGAACACTGAAGCTTTCTTT	CASSLTRVNTEAFF
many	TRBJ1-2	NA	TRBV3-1	TGTGCCAGCAGACATAGAGATAACTATGGCTACACCTTC	CASRHRDNYGYTF
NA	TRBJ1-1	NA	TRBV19	TGTGCCAGTAGCCCAATGGACAGTCGAAGAACTGAAGCTTTCTTT	CASSPMDSRRTEAFF
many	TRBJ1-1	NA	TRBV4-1	TGCGCCAGCAGCCAAGAGTGGGCGGACACCGAAGCTTTCTTT	CASSQEWADTEAFF
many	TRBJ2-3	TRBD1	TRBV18	TGTGCCAGCTCAGTAGACAGGGGAGCGGCGGATACGCAGTATTTT	CASSVDRGAADTQYF
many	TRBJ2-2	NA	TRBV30	TGTGCCTGGAGTGCCCTCCCCGGGGAGCTGTTTTTT	CAWSALPGELFF
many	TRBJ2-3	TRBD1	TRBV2	TGTGCCAGCAACAGCCGGGACAGGGGTTTGCGGCAAAGGTATTTT	CASNSRDRGLRQRYF
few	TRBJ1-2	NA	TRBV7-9	TGTGCCAGCAGCCACGACCCGGGGGTCTACACCTTC	CASSHDPGVYTF
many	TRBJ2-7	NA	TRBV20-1	TGCAGTGCTAGGCCGCCATTGGACGAGCAGTACTTC	CSARPPLDEQYF
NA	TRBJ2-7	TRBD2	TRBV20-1	TGCAGTTCTGAGCGGGACCCCTACGAGCAGTACTTC	CSSERDPYEQYF
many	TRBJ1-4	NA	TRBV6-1	TGTGCCAGCACCCTGACCCAAACGGTAGAAAAACTGTTTTTT	CASTLTQTVEKLFF
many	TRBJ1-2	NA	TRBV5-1	TGCGCCAGCACCTCAACAGCAGGCAAGGTCGGTGGCTACACCTTC	CASTSTAGKVGGYTF
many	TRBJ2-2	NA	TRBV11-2	TGTGCCAGCAGCCCACCGGGACGGGGCAGTCCCGGGGAGCTGTTTTTT	CASSPPGRGSPGELFF
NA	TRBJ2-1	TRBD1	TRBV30	TGTGCCTGGAGTGGACAGGGGAGTGAGCAGTTCTTC	CAWSGQGSEQFF
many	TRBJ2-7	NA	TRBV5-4	TGTGCCAGCTCCCCTGGTTCAGGCTACGAGCAGTACTTC	CASSPGSGYEQYF
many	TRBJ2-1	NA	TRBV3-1	TGTGCCAGCAGCCAAGCACGTGAGCAGTTCTTC	CASSQAREQFF
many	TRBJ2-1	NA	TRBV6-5	TGTGCCAGCAGTTACTCGAGGAGGAGTACCTACAATGAGCAGTTCTTC	CASSYSRRSTYNEQFF
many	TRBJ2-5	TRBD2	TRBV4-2	TGTGCCAGCAGCCAGGCTAGCGGGAGGACGGGGCAAGAGACCCAGTACTTC	CASSQASGRTGQETQYF
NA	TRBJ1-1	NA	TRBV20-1	TGCAGTGCTAGAGATCAGCGGACTGAAGCTTTCTTT	CSARDQRTEAFF